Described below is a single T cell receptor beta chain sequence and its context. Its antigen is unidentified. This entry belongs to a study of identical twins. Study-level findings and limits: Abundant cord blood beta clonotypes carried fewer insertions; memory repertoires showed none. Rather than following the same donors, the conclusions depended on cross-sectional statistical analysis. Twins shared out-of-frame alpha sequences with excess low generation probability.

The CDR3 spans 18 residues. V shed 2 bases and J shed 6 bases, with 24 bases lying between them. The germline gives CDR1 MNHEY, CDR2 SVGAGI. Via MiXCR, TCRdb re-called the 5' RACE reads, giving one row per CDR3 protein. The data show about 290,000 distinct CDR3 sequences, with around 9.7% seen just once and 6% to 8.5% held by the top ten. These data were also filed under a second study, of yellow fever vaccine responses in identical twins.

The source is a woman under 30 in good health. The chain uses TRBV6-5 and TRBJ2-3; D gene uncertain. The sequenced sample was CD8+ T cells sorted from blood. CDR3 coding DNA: TGTGCCAGCAGTTACGACCTGTTTGGAGCAAGTAACGCGGATACGCAGTATTTT. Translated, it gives CASSYDLFGASNADTQYF.